This T cell receptor (beta chain) was profiled in a study of CD4 T cells in relation to SARS-CoV-2 and coronaviruses. For the study at large: The HLA restriction of the shared crossreactive spike epitopes was mapped. Overall study findings and caveats: No donor gave both pre-pandemic and post-infection samples.

A remark on this clone: Its cognate antigen is unknown.

TCRdb's table, derived via immunoSEQ multiplex PCR, lists solely in-frame clones and lacks some. The data contain about 38,000 clones, approximately 88% of them singletons. With 5 bases removed from V and 6 bases from J, the gap between germline ends came to 11 bases. Germline V gene sequence: CDR1 MNHEY, CDR2 SVGAGI. The CDR3 length is 12 residues. Cryopreserved PBMCs were CD4-enriched, then split into naive and memory cells. The specimen was memory CD4+ T cells from PBMCs. This chain joins TRBV6-5 and TRBJ2-7; unclear D gene. This TCR came from an adult with COVID-19. As DNA, the CDR3 is TGTGCCAGCAGTCTACTGAAAGGCGAGCAGTACTTC. This gives the protein CASSLLKGEQYF.